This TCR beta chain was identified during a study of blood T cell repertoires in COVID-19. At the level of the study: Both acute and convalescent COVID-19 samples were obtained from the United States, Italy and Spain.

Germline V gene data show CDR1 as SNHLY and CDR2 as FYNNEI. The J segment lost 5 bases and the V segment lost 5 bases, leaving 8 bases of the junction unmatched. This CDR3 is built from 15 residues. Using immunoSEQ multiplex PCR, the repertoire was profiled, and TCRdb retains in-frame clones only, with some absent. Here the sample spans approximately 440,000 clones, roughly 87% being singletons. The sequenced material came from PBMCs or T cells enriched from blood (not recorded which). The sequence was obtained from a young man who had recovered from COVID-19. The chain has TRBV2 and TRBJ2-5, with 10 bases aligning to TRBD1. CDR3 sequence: CASSPFRTGGETQYF. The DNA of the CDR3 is TGTGCCAGCAGTCCCTTTAGGACAGGGGGGGAGACCCAGTACTTC.